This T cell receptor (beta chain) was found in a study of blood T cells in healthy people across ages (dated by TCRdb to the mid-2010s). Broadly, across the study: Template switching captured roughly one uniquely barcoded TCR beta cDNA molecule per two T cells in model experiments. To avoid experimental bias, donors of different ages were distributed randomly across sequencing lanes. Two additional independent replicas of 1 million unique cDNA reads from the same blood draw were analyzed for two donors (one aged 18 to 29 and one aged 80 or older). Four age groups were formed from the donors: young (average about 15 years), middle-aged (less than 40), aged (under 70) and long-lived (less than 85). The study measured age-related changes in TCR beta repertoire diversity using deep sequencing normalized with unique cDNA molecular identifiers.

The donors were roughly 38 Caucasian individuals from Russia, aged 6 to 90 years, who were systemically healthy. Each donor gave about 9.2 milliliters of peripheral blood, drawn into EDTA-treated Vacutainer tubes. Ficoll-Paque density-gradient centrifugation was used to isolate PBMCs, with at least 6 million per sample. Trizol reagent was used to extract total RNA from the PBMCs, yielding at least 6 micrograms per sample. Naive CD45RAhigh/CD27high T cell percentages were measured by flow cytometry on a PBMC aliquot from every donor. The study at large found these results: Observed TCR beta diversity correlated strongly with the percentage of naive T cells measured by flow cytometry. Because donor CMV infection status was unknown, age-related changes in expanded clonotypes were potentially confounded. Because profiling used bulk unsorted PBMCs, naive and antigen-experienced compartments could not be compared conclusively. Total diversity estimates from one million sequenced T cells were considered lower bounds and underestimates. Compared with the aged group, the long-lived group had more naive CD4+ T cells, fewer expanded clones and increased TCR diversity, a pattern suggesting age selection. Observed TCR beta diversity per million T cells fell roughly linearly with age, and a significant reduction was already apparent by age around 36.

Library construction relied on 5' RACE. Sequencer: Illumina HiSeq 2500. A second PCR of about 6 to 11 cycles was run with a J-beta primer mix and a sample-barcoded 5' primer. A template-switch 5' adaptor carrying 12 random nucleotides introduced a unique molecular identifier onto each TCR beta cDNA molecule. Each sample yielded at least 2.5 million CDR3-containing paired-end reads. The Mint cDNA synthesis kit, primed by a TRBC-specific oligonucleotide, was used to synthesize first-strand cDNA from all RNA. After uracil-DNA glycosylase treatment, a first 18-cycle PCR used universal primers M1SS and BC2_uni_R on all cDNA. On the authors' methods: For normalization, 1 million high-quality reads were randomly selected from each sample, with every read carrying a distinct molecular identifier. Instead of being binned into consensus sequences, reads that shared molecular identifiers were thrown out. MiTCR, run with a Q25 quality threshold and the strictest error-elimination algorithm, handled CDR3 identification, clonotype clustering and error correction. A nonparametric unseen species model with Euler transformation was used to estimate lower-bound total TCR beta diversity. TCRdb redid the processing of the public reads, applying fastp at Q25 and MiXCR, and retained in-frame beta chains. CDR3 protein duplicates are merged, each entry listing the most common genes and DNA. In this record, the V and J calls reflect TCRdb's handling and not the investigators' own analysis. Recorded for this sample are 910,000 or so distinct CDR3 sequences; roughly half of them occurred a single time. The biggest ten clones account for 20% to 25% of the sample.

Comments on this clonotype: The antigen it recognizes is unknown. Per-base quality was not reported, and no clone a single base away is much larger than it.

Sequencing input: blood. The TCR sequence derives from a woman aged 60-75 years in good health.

The sequenced DNA is TGTGCCTGGAGCTCCGGGACAGGGGGCACAGATACGCAGTATTTT. Translated, it gives CAWSSGTGGTDTQYF. Recombination connected TRBV30 to TRBJ2-3; 10 of the junction bases match TRBD1. CDR1 and CDR2, looked up from the germline V gene (reference sequence), are GTSNPN and SVGIG. V has 3 bases trimmed and J has 1 base trimmed; junction bases matching no gene number 4. The CDR3 runs 15 amino acids, cysteine and phenylalanine included. Only CDR3 DNA remains: 45 bases, in frame from the first base.